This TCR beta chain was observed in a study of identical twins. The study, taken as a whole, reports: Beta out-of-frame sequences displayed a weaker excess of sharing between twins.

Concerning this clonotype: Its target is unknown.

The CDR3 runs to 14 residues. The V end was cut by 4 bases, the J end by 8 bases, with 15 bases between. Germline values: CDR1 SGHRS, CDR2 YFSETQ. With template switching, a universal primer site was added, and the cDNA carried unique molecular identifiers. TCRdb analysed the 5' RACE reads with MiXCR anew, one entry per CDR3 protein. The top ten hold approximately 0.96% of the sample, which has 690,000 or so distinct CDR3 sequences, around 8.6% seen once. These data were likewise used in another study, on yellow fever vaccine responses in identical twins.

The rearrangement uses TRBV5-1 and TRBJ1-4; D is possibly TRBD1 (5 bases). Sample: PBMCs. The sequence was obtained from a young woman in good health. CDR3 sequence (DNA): TGCGCCAGCAGCACTAGACCGGGGGACGAAAAACTGTTTTTT. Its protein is CASSTRPGDEKLFF. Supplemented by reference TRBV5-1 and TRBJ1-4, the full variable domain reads KAGVTQTPRYLIKTRGQQVTLSCSPISGHRSVSWYQQTPGQGLQFLFEYFSETQRNKGNFPGRFSGRQFSNSRSEMNVSTLELGDSALYLCASSTRPGDEKLFFGSGTQLSVL.